This TCR beta chain was sequenced during a study of shared clonotypes between healthy human individuals. Notes on the study in general: Among non-shared clonotypes, generation probabilities were lower than among those shared by all four donors. Several donors held around 5% of naive CD4 clonotypes in common. What rarefaction showed was incomplete sorted-subset sequencing despite large depth.

Naive CD8 cells comprised CD45RO-negative, CCR7-positively selected cells, excluding terminally differentiated effector memory CD45RA+ cells. Assay used: immunoSEQ multiplex PCR; TCRdb lists only in-frame clones, some missing. In the table there are more than 2 million clones, about 95% of which are singletons. CDR3 length: 17 amino acids. Germline CDR1 reads SGHRS; CDR2 reads YFSETQ. Trimming removed 3 bases from V and 4 bases from J; junction bases left unmatched: 15. About this clone itself: What it recognizes is unknown.

The source is a man between 18 and 35 years old in good health. This rearrangement joins TRBV5-1 to TRBJ1-2; 7 bases match TRBD1. Sequencing was carried out using naive CD8+ T cells sorted from blood. CDR3 in amino acids: CASSSSINMGQSYGYTF. The CDR3 coding sequence is TGCGCCAGCAGCTCGTCTATTAATATGGGACAGAGCTATGGCTACACCTTC.